This T cell receptor beta chain was recovered during a study of shared clonotypes between healthy human individuals. Those who donated, Caucasian adults without exception, all lived in Nashville, Tennessee. Division of CD4+ cells produced a CD45RA+ naive subset and a CD45RA-negative memory subset. Profiled with immunoSEQ multiplex PCR; TCRdb holds only in-frame clones, not every one. The repertoire holds hundreds of thousands of clones, with about 74% as singletons. Findings of the study overall: A reduction in generation probabilities was seen for non-shared clonotypes relative to those shared by all four donors. Naive subsets, compared against memory subsets, generally had larger estimated richness values.

V dropped 0 bases and J dropped 4 bases, with 16 bases sitting between them. CDR3 length equals 16 residues. Per the germline V gene, CDR1 is SEHNR and CDR2 is FQNEAQ (reference sequence). Remarks on this clone: Its antigen is unidentified.

This sequence was found in a woman aged 25 to 39 in good health. Sequenced input: memory CD4+ T cells sorted from blood. Regarding subset: CD45RA-negative fraction. V is TRBV7-9 and J is TRBJ2-7; D unresolved. CDR3 protein: CASSLAMGQTGYEQYF. CDR3 DNA: TGTGCCAGCAGCTTAGCGATGGGTCAGACCGGTTACGAGCAGTACTTC.